This note documents a single TCR beta chain sequence. At one end, the junction sequence differs from germline, possibly due to a read error. This record belongs to a study of cytomegalovirus exposure and HLA in healthy donors. The study ran its PCR with 60 Vbeta and 13 Jbeta primers. The data were produced by immunoSEQ multiplex PCR, yet TCRdb's version contains in-frame clones alone and is incomplete. This table has 200,000 or so clones, 87% appearing once. Germline V gene data show CDR1 as SSHAT and CDR2 as FNYEAQ (reference sequence). This CDR3 has 13 amino acids. Sequenced sample: PBMCs. This sequence was found in a girl less than two years old in good health and CMV-seronegative. The J gene is TRBJ1-1, the V gene TRBV7-7; TRBD1 is a possible D gene (6 bases). The CDR3 sequence: CASSTDRNTEAFF. CDR3 bases: TGTGCTAGCAGCACGGACAGGAACACTGAAGCTTTCTTT.